This entry lists 30 T cell receptor beta chains sequenced from one sample in a study of cytomegalovirus exposure and HLA in healthy donors. The PCR ran on 60 Vbeta and 13 Jbeta primers. Method: immunoSEQ multiplex PCR; TCRdb's copy keeps in-frame clones and lacks some. The table lists over 150,000 clones, approximately 80% of them singletons. Sequenced input: PBMCs. These receptors all stem from a man aged 25 to 45 in good health and CMV-seropositive.

About this clone itself: The junction departs from the called germline gene at one end, perhaps through a read error. V gene TRBV28 combines with J gene TRBJ2-1; possible D gene TRBD1, 5 bases. This CDR3 has 17 residues. Germline CDR1 is MDHEN and CDR2 is SYDVKM. CDR3 region: CASSLSVKTAKRDEHFF. CDR3 bases: TGTGCCAGCAGTTTATCCGTCAAGACAGCGAAGCGCGATGAGCACTTCTTC.

The genes are TRBV15 and TRBJ2-1, with TRBD2 identical over 8 bases. CDR3 length: 18 amino acids. CDR1 is LNHNV, CDR2 YYDKDF, per germline (reference sequence). J gave up 2 bases and V 0 bases, and 9 bases lay outside the gene matches. The chain's CDR3 is CATSRDYTGLGAYNEQFF. The CDR3 DNA follows: TGTGCCACCAGCAGAGATTATACGGGACTAGGAGCCTACAATGAGCAGTTCTTC. The variable domain in full, with the rest retrieved from reference TRBV15 and TRBJ2-1, is DAMVIQNPRYQVTQFGKPVTLSCSQTLNHNVMYWYQQKSSQAPKLLFHYYDKDFNNEADTPDNFQSRRPNTSFCFLDIRSPGLGDTAMYLCATSRDYTGLGAYNEQFFGPGTRLTVL.

This clone was seen only once. V is TRBV19 and J is TRBJ1-5; 8 bases line up with TRBD1. The ends lost 7 bases at V and 4 bases at J; junction bases unmatched: 12. Germline V CDR1 and CDR2: LNHDA, SQIVND (reference sequence). This CDR3 comprises 16 residues. The CDR3 region is CASTLIGQGDNQPQHF. The CDR3 DNA follows: TGTGCCAGTACCTTAATCGGACAGGGAGATAATCAGCCCCAGCATTTT. Full variable domain (remainder filled in from reference TRBV19 and TRBJ1-5): DGGITQSPKYLFRKEGQNVTLSCEQNLNHDAMYWYRQDPGQGLRLIYYSQIVNDFQKGDIAEGYSVSREKKESFPLTVTSAQKNPTAFYLCASTLIGQGDNQPQHFGDGTRLSIL.

As for this clone: The junction and the germline gene differ at one end; a read error may be behind it. The rearrangement uses TRBV7-6 and TRBJ1-3; perhaps TRBD1 as D (6 bases). CDR1 and CDR2 from the germline V gene are SGHVS and FNYEAQ. CDR3 length equals 15 residues. The CDR3: CASSLGLGAGNTIYF. Here the CDR3 DNA reads TGTGCCAGCAGCTTAGGATTGGGGGCTGGGAACACCATATATTTT.

In its sample, this clone was seen a few times. The CDR3 here is CASSDITSGSLNEQFF. DNA of the CDR3: TGTGCCAGCAGTGATATAACTAGCGGGAGTCTCAATGAGCAGTTCTTC. The V and J genes are TRBV2 and TRBJ2-1, with 11 positions matching TRBD2. The CDR3 runs to 16 residues. Germline assignment: CDR1 SNHLY and CDR2 FYNNEI. Germline trimming cut 3 bases from V and 6 bases from J; bases unmatched to any gene: 7.

The gene calls are TRBV10-3 and TRBJ2-7; maybe TRBD2 (6 bases). CDR3 size: 16 residues. The V gene lost 4 bases and the J gene lost 1 base, with 17 bases spanning the gap. In germline, CDR1 is ENHRY, CDR2 SYGVKD. For the CDR3, the DNA is TGTGCCATCAGTGCTGGGGACTCGGAATATTCCTACGAGCAGTACTTC. Translated, it gives CAISAGDSEYSYEQYF.

V usage is TRBV4-2 and J usage is TRBJ2-5, with TRBD2 matching 13 bases. Losses at the gene ends were 0 bases for V and 1 base for J; bases not matched to a gene: 5. Germline V gene data show CDR1 as LGHNA and CDR2 as YNFKEQ. This CDR3 region has 18 residues. Here the CDR3 reads CASSQELAGGPVQETQYF. The CDR3, as DNA: TGTGCCAGCAGCCAAGAACTAGCGGGAGGGCCCGTCCAAGAGACCCAGTACTTC.

The chain recombines TRBV12-2 with TRBJ2-3; TRBD2 is the table's D call and was not checked against the DNA. TRBV12-2 is a documented pseudogene. The CDR3 has 15 residues. CDR3 protein: CASRLSRLAENTQYF. DNA for the CDR3: TGTGCAAGTCGCTTATCAAGGCTAGCTGAGAATACGCAGTATTTT.

A word on this clone: Other DNA sequences of this sample code for an identical CDR3. The chain joins TRBV29-1 to TRBJ2-1; D may be TRBD2 (5 bases). Deletions cut 2 bases from V and 7 bases from J, with 12 bases between. Germline-derived CDR1 and CDR2 are SQVTM and ANQGSEA. The CDR3 extends over 13 amino acids. CDR3 region: CSVELAGRNEQFF. As DNA, the CDR3 is TGCAGCGTTGAACTAGCTGGACGGAATGAGCAGTTCTTC.

The gene calls are TRBV28 and TRBJ2-7; 7 positions agree with TRBD2. The V gene end was trimmed by 10 bases and the J gene end by 4 bases; junction bases not matched to a gene: 10. The CDR3 has 13 residues. The germline V gene has CDR1 MDHEN and CDR2 SYDVKM. CDR3 nucleotides: TGTGCCATCAGCCGGGCGGGAGTGTACGAGCAGTACTTC. The encoded protein is CAISRAGVYEQYF.

This clone was observed a handful of times. This chain links TRBV4-1 with TRBJ1-3; D is ambiguous. Germline CDR1 MGHRA, CDR2 YSYEKL. V was pared by 4 bases and J by 0 bases, with 7 bases between. The CDR3 runs 14 residues. This CDR3 is CASSPTGSGNTIYF. DNA of the CDR3: TGCGCCAGCAGCCCGACGGGCTCTGGAAACACCATATATTTT.

The V call is TRBV5-1, the J call TRBJ2-2, with 9 bases that match TRBD2. This CDR3 is built from 16 residues. V gave up 2 bases and J gave up 4 bases; unmatched junction bases: 6. CDR1 and CDR2 (germline): SGHRS, YFSETQ. The CDR3 DNA sequence: TGCGCCAGCAGCTTTGAACTAGCGGGTAGCACCGGGGAGCTGTTTTTT. This translates into CASSFELAGSTGELFF. The full variable domain, its missing parts supplied by reference TRBV5-1 and TRBJ2-2, is KAGVTQTPRYLIKTRGQQVTLSCSPISGHRSVSWYQQTPGQGLQFLFEYFSETQRNKGNFPGRFSGRQFSNSRSEMNVSTLELGDSALYLCASSFELAGSTGELFFGEGSRLTVL.

This clone was recorded once. The V and J genes are TRBV19 and TRBJ1-1; D uncertain. This CDR3 region has 11 residues. Trimming pared 4 bases from V and 3 bases from J, leaving 3 bases between. Germline V gives CDR1 LNHDA, CDR2 SQIVND (reference sequence). The CDR3 reads CASSTYTEAFF. The CDR3 DNA reads as TGTGCCAGTAGTACGTACACTGAAGCTTTCTTT.

The J gene is TRBJ2-6, the V gene TRBV7-3; tentatively, D is TRBD1 (6 bases). Germline V gene data show CDR1 as SGHTA and CDR2 as FQGTGA. V was pared by 2 bases and J by 0 bases, with 14 bases between. The length of the CDR3 is 18 residues. CDR3 in amino acids: CASSLSGAPFSGANVLTF. The DNA for the CDR3 is TGTGCCAGCAGCTTATCAGGGGCCCCCTTCTCTGGGGCCAACGTCCTGACTTTC.

This chain uses TRBV5-1 with TRBJ2-2; 16 positions match TRBD2. V lost 4 bases and J lost 4; bases outside the gene matches: 4. CDR3 length: 17 amino acids. CDR1 is SGHRS, CDR2 YFSETQ, per germline. CDR3 amino acids: CASSPGLAGGPTGELFF. CDR3 nucleotides: TGCGCCAGCAGCCCGGGACTAGCGGGAGGGCCCACCGGGGAGCTGTTTTTT.

The J gene is TRBJ1-4, the V gene TRBV18; D gene ambiguous. Per the germline V gene, CDR1 is KGHSH and CDR2 is LQKENI. The CDR3 spans 12 residues. Deletions cut 5 bases from V and 14 bases from J, with 15 bases between. CDR3 amino acids: CASSSKVGKLFF. The CDR3 DNA reads as TGTGCCAGCTCATCCAAAGTCGGGAAGCTGTTTTTT.

The gene calls are TRBV7-2 and TRBJ2-2; 7 nucleotides match TRBD1. CDR3 size: 14 residues. From germline, CDR1 is SGHTA and CDR2 FQGNSA. Trimming took 5 bases from V and 6 from J; bases not matched to a gene: 6. The CDR3: CASSPDRVPGELFF. CDR3 nucleotides: TGTGCCAGCAGCCCTGACAGGGTGCCCGGGGAGCTGTTTTTT.

The gene calls are TRBV6-1 and TRBJ2-3; the match to TRBD2 covers 13 bases. This CDR3 comprises 15 residues. The J segment lost 3 bases and the V segment lost 4 bases, leaving 1 base of the junction unmatched. Germline assignment: CDR1 MNHNS and CDR2 SASEGT. CDR3 bases: TGTGCCAGCAGTGGACTAGCGGGAGGTACAGATACGCAGTATTTT. It yields the protein CASSGLAGGTDTQYF.

A few counts support this clone. Other DNA sequences from this sample encode an identical CDR3 as well. The rearrangement links TRBV2 to TRBJ1-1, with D possibly matching TRBD1 (5 bases). Deletions cut 2 bases from V and 2 bases from J, with 6 bases between. Germline-derived CDR1 and CDR2 are SNHLY and FYNNEI. The CDR3 runs 13 residues. The CDR3 nucleotides read TGTGCCAGCAGTGAACAGGGAAACACTGAAGCTTTCTTT. It translates to CASSEQGNTEAFF. Full variable domain (rest looked up from reference TRBV2 and TRBJ1-1): EPEVTQTPSHQVTQMGQEVILRCVPISNHLYFYWYRQILGQKVEFLVSFYNNEISEKSEIFDDQFSVERPDGSNFTLKIRSTKLEDSAMYFCASSEQGNTEAFFGQGTRLTVV.

The V call is TRBV5-1, the J call TRBJ2-2; tentatively, D is TRBD2 (5 bases). V lost 0 bases, J lost 6 bases, and 9 bases lay in between. Per the germline V gene, CDR1 is SGHRS and CDR2 is YFSETQ. This CDR3 contains 14 residues. CDR3 in amino acids: CASSLAGDSGELFF. The CDR3 DNA is TGCGCCAGCAGCTTGGCCGGGGATTCCGGGGAGCTGTTTTTT.

A note on this clone: In the same sample, other DNA sequences code for this CDR3. The chain uses TRBV15 and TRBJ1-2; 7 positions agree with TRBD1. Trimming at V came to 5 bases and at J to 2 bases, leaving 5 bases not matched to a gene. The length of the CDR3 is 14 residues. Germline V gene sequence: CDR1 LNHNV, CDR2 YYDKDF (reference sequence). The CDR3 region is CATSPRGQNYGYTF. Written as DNA, the CDR3 is TGTGCCACCAGCCCGAGGGGGCAGAACTATGGCTACACCTTC.

V is TRBV4-2 and J is TRBJ2-2; TRBD2 matches at 12 bases. With 4 bases clipped from V and 0 bases from J, the junction kept 9 bases outside the gene matches. The CDR3 is made up of 19 amino acids. Germline CDR1 and CDR2: LGHNA and YNFKEQ. This CDR3 is CASSLETSGSLANTGELFF. CDR3 sequence (DNA): TGTGCCAGCAGCCTCGAGACTAGCGGGAGCCTCGCGAACACCGGGGAGCTGTTTTTT.

Only one count was recorded for this clone. This chain connects TRBV9 to TRBJ2-1; 9 bases agree with TRBD2. Per germline, CDR1 SGDLS and CDR2 YYNGEE. CDR3 length: 15 amino acids. The V segment lost 0 bases and the J segment 3 bases; nucleotides outside the gene matches: 1. This CDR3 is CASSVGLADYNEQFF. CDR3 nucleotides: TGTGCCAGCAGCGTAGGACTAGCGGACTACAATGAGCAGTTCTTC.

This clone appeared a few times. The genes are TRBV28 and TRBJ2-2, with a tentative D call TRBD1 (5 bases). CDR3 length: 12 amino acids. CDR1 and CDR2 (germline): MDHEN, SYDVKM. V lost 7 bases and J 9 bases, leaving 12 bases between the germline ends. Here the CDR3 reads CASMNQGWELFF. The DNA of the CDR3 is TGTGCCAGCATGAACCAGGGCTGGGAGCTGTTTTTT.

The gene calls are TRBV29-1 and TRBJ2-5; 9 bases align to TRBD1. CDR1 SQVTM and CDR2 ANQGSEA come from the germline V gene. V lost 8 bases and J lost 5; bases outside the gene matches: 9. CDR3 length: 13 residues. CDR3 DNA: TGCAGCTTCCGGGACAGGGAGTTTGAGACCCAGTACTTC. It codes for CSFRDREFETQYF.

This chain joins TRBV7-9 and TRBJ2-4, with no clear D. The CDR3 is 12 amino acids. CDR1 is SEHNR and CDR2 is FQNEAQ in the germline V gene (reference sequence). The germline V and J ends were trimmed by 6 bases and 8 bases, with 11 bases remaining between them. The DNA of the CDR3 is TGTGCCAGCAGTCGAGGCCGGGACATTCAGTACTTC. Encoded protein: CASSRGRDIQYF. Combining the CDR3 with reference TRBV7-9 and TRBJ2-4 gives the whole variable domain DTGVSQNPRHKITKRGQNVTFRCDPISEHNRLYWYRQTLGQGPEFLTYFQNEAQLEKSRLLSDRFSAERPKGSFSTLEIQRTEQGDSAMYLCASSRGRDIQYFGAGTRLSVL.

The chain is built from TRBV5-1 and TRBJ2-7; D perhaps matches TRBD2 (6 bases). The CDR3 has 14 amino acids. The germline CDR1 and CDR2 sequences are SGHRS and YFSETQ. Trimming shortened V by 1 base and J by 0 bases, and 8 bases separated the two germline ends. The CDR3 DNA reads TGCGCCAGCAGCTTGTTTAGCGGCTCCTACGAGCAGTACTTC. Amino acids: CASSLFSGSYEQYF.

This sequence joins TRBV29-1 and TRBJ2-7; D is ambiguous. The CDR3 extends over 11 amino acids. Germline values: CDR1 SQVTM, CDR2 ANQGSEA. V was shortened by 1 base and J by 3 bases, with 4 bases between the two germline ends. In nucleotides, the CDR3 is TGCAGCGTTGAAGTCGGCTACGAGCAGTACTTC. Translating gives CSVEVGYEQYF.

The J gene is TRBJ1-4, the V gene TRBV7-9; the D is unclear. This CDR3 is built from 15 residues. Germline assignment: CDR1 SEHNR and CDR2 FQNEAQ (reference sequence). Trimming took off 2 bases at V and 7 bases at J, with 14 bases between the two ends. Here the CDR3 reads CASSLTPGGSEKLFF. CDR3 DNA: TGTGCCAGCAGCTTAACCCCGGGAGGGAGTGAAAAACTGTTTTTT.

The chain couples TRBV2 to TRBJ2-6, with 8 bases aligning to TRBD1. Germline CDR1 and CDR2: SNHLY and FYNNEI. CDR3 length: 17 residues. V lost 2 bases to trimming and J lost 4 bases; unmatched junction nucleotides: 7. The CDR3 reads CASSEWYGTGGANVLTF. The CDR3 nucleotides read TGTGCCAGCAGTGAATGGTACGGGACAGGCGGGGCCAACGTCCTGACTTTC.